This T cell receptor beta chain stems from a study of human T cells and chemical hapten exposure. Study-level background: The patients were mostly female; they had alopecia areata, totalis or universalis. Study-level results: Patch test score was positively correlated with the counts of PT1 expanded TCRs.

This clonotype was recorded many times. Its antigen is not identified. Authors' methods: Samples ranged from roughly 20,000 to 750,000 TCRs, with a median of around 100,000. TCRdb passed the RACE reads through MiXCR, listing each CDR3 protein once. Here the V and J calls rest on TCRdb's processing, not on the authors' analysis. The table includes approximately 120,000 distinct CDR3 sequences, 9% to 9.5% detected once. Time point defined: patch test 2, 6 weeks after DPC sensitization. Documented treatment: therapeutic diphenylcyclopropenone sensitization with weekly scalp DPC. The CDR3 extends over 17 amino acids. The germline CDR1 and CDR2 sequences are MDHEN and SYDVKM. V was clipped by 5 bases and J by 2 bases, with 16 bases between them.

Sequenced here: whole blood, sampled in connection with sensitization to the hapten diphenylcyclopropenone (DPC). This sequence was found in a woman in her thirties or forties with alopecia areata. Some clones in this sample may be carry-over from other donors' samples. This chain connects TRBV28 to TRBJ2-6, with D hard to call. Written as DNA, the CDR3 is TGTGCCAGCAGTCCCCATTTCATGGGCCCTGGGGCCAACGTCCTGACTTTC. Translating gives CASSPHFMGPGANVLTF.